The table lists the clone carrying this T cell receptor beta chain with many counts. Its antigen is still unknown. This CDR3 has 14 amino acids. Germline V gives CDR1 MNHEY, CDR2 SVGEGT. J was trimmed by 6 bases and V by 5 bases; bases with no gene match: 6. The sample belongs to a study of T cells in Graves' hyperthyroidism and ophthalmopathy. Study-wide findings and caveats: Most thyroid clonotypes expanded above 0.001 were also detected in blood.

TCR beta CDR3 sequences were amplified from RNA transcripts. A set of HTBI primers served as the primers for a first-round RT-PCR of the TCR CDR3. Using its own MiXCR run on the multiplex PCR reads, TCRdb lists one record per CDR3 protein. The repertoire has more than 150,000 distinct CDR3 sequences, approximately 15% of them found once; the top ten carry roughly 30%. Graves' hyperthyroidism was deemed stable given no ophthalmopathy progression within 18 months. The source of the PBMCs was approximately 10 ml of fresh peripheral blood. The sequence derives from a woman in her fifties or sixties with Graves' hyperthyroidism. The chain combines TRBV6-2 or TRBV6-3 with TRBJ2-1, with 8 bases matching TRBD2. Specimen: blood. The CDR3 region has the DNA TGTGCCAGCAGTCAGCGGGGGCCCCTCAATGAGCAGTTCTTC. Encoded protein: CASSQRGPLNEQFF.